This T cell receptor (beta chain) was observed in a study of blood T cell repertoires in COVID-19. Background on the study: Nucleic acid was either cDNA or gDNA, and it came from T cells, B-cell-depleted T cells, or PBMCs.

Germline CDR1 is MNHEY and CDR2 is SMNVEV (reference sequence). The CDR3 is 15 amino acids. V was trimmed by 6 bases and J by 8 bases, leaving 19 bases between them. Profiled with immunoSEQ multiplex PCR; TCRdb holds only in-frame clones, not every one. This table has 150,000 to 180,000 clones, approximately 85% appearing once. Seattle cases were enrolled at active infection and followed longitudinally. Sample: peripheral blood. This receptor was taken from a man between 60 and 75 years old with COVID-19, enrolled during active disease. The genes are TRBV27 and TRBJ1-4; possibly TRBD1 for D (6 bases). CDR3: CASSRSTGLGEKLFF. The DNA for the CDR3 is TGTGCCAGCAGCCGGAGTACAGGGCTTGGCGAAAAACTGTTTTTT.